This TCR beta chain was sequenced in a study of Ad26.COV2.S vaccination and SARS-CoV-2 variants. Findings and limits, study-wide: Responses of T cells in total may have been underestimated by the TCR breadth and depth analyses. Placebo recipients trailed vaccine recipients in spike-specific TCR breadth.

A word on this clone: Its target is not known.

This CDR3 is built from 15 residues. J was trimmed by 2 bases and V by 4 bases; bases with no gene match: 6. Germline assignment: CDR1 MGHRA and CDR2 YSYEKL. Treatment given: about 20 received Ad26.COV2.S at low or high dose, single or two shots; about 5 received placebo; per-sample allocation not given. The samples date from day 63 after the first vaccine or placebo injection. Vaccination employed an Ad26 vector expressing the Wuhan-strain SARS-CoV-2 spike. Sequencing was performed with immunoSEQ multiplex PCR; in TCRdb, only in-frame clones are kept and a portion is missing. The sample carries about 260,000 clones, around nine tenths recorded once.

This TCR was recovered from a person aged 18 to 65 who received the Ad26.COV2.S COVID-19 vaccine or a placebo. V gene TRBV4-1 combines with J gene TRBJ1-1, with TRBD1 matching 8 bases. The sample consisted of peripheral blood, taken in a trial of Ad26.COV2.S vaccine versus placebo. In nucleotides, the CDR3 is TGCGCCAGCAGCCGTTCCGGGACAGGTAACACTGAAGCTTTCTTT. Amino acid sequence: CASSRSGTGNTEAFF.